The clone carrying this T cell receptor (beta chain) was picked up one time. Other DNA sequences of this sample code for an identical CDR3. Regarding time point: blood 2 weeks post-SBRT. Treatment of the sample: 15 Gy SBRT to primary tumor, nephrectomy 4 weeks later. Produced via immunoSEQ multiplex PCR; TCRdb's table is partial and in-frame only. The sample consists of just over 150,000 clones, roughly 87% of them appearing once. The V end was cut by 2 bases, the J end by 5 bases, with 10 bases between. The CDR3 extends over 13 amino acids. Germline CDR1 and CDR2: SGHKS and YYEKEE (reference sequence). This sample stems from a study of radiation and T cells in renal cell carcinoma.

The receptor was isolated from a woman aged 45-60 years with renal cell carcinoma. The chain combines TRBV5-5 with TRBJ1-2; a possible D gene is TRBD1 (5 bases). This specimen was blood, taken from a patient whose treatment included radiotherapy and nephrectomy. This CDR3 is CASSFGTAYGYTF. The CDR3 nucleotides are TGTGCCAGCAGCTTTGGGACGGCTTATGGCTACACCTTC.